Below, 21 T cell receptor beta chains from the same sample are listed, as sequenced in a study of PD-L1 blockade in urothelial cancer (dated by TCRdb to the late 2010s). Library method: the immunoSEQ multiplex PCR assay. TCRdb took this table from immuneACCESS and kept in-frame rearrangements with V and J called. Such tables lack part of the clones; where checked against another copy, unresolved V genes explain under half of the gap, and the rest is unexplained. Recorded for this sample are 50,000 to 65,000 clones; about 87% of them occurred a single time. The ten top clones hold 5% to 7.5% of the sample. The sample here was PBMCs, taken around atezolizumab (anti-PD-L1) treatment. The receptors were sampled from a man in his forties with urothelial cancer.

This clone was picked up a small number of times. This chain links TRBV7-9 with TRBJ1-5; TRBD1 aligns across 7 bases. Per the germline V gene, CDR1 is SEHNR and CDR2 is FQNEAQ (reference sequence). The CDR3 sequence is 14 residues long. J was trimmed by 1 base and V by 5 bases; bases with no gene match: 2. The CDR3 loop reads CASSVTGSNQPQHF. CDR3 in DNA: TGTGCCAGCAGCGTGACAGGGAGCAATCAGCCCCAGCATTTT.

The gene calls are TRBV5-1 and TRBJ1-1; D gene ambiguous. The CDR3 loop spans 12 amino acids. Germline V gives CDR1 SGHRS, CDR2 YFSETQ. V dropped 6 bases and J dropped 4 bases, with 10 bases sitting between them. CDR3 sequence: CASKGRGTEAFF. For the CDR3, the DNA is TGCGCCAGCAAAGGGCGGGGCACTGAAGCTTTCTTT. Based on the CDR3 plus reference TRBV5-1 and TRBJ1-1, the full variable domain is KAGVTQTPRYLIKTRGQQVTLSCSPISGHRSVSWYQQTPGQGLQFLFEYFSETQRNKGNFPGRFSGRQFSNSRSEMNVSTLELGDSALYLCASKGRGTEAFFGQGTRLTVV.

This clone was picked up many times. The V gene is TRBV6-6, the J gene TRBJ2-7, with a weak D call TRBD2 (6 bases). V lost 7 bases and J 3 bases, leaving 16 bases between the germline ends. The length of the CDR3 is 14 residues. The V gene's germline CDR1 is MNHNY and CDR2 SVGAGI (reference sequence). The CDR3, as DNA: TGTGCCAGCACGGCCCTCGGGGGTTTCTACGAGCAGTACTTC. Protein product: CASTALGGFYEQYF.

This chain links TRBV4-2 with TRBJ2-3; 11 bases agree with TRBD2. The CDR3 is made up of 17 amino acids. Germline V gene sequence: CDR1 LGHNA, CDR2 YNFKEQ. Trimming at V came to 4 bases and at J to 5 bases, leaving 11 bases not matched to a gene. As DNA, the CDR3 is TGTGCCAGCAGCCGGACGGATAGCGGGAGGGCCGGAGATACGCAGTATTTT. Encoded protein: CASSRTDSGRAGDTQYF.

This chain links TRBV28 with TRBJ1-5; D perhaps matches TRBD1 (5 bases). The CDR3 has 16 amino acids. V was trimmed by 5 bases and J by 1 base, leaving 15 bases between them. Per the germline V gene, CDR1 is MDHEN and CDR2 is SYDVKM. CDR3 sequence: CASSPPVGGSNQPQHF. DNA of the CDR3: TGTGCCAGCAGTCCGCCCGTTGGGGGGAGCAATCAGCCCCAGCATTTT.

V gene TRBV6-1 combines with J gene TRBJ1-2, with 9 positions matching TRBD1. Germline CDR1 and CDR2: MNHNS and SASEGT. CDR3 length: 14 amino acids. V lost 5 bases to trimming and J lost 4 bases; unmatched junction nucleotides: 5. The CDR3 nucleotides read TGTGCCAGCAGTCCCGACAGGGGGATCTATGGCTACACCTTC. This sequence encodes CASSPDRGIYGYTF.

The chain combines TRBV9 with TRBJ1-2; D is unresolved. With 5 bases removed from V and 2 bases from J, the gap between germline ends came to 19 bases. The CDR3 contains 16 residues. Germline-derived CDR1 and CDR2 are SGDLS and YYNGEE. The CDR3 DNA sequence: TGTGCCAGCAGTCCTAAGACCACGGGAAGCAACTATGGCTACACCTTC. As protein: CASSPKTTGSNYGYTF.

This chain links TRBV5-6 with TRBJ2-7, with 8 positions matching TRBD2. The germline gives CDR1 SGHDT, CDR2 YYEEEE. The CDR3 is made up of 14 amino acids. J was trimmed by 3 bases and V by 1 base; bases with no gene match: 3. The CDR3 bases are TGTGCCAGCAGCTTGACTAGCGGAGACTACGAGCAGTACTTC. Its protein is CASSLTSGDYEQYF.

This clone appeared a single time. V gene TRBV19 combines with J gene TRBJ1-3, with 7 bases that match TRBD1. Germline CDR1 is LNHDA and CDR2 is SQIVND (reference sequence). The CDR3 totals 16 residues. J lost 1 base, V lost 3 bases, and 6 bases had no gene match. CDR3 sequence reads: CASSILTGPSGNTIYF. CDR3 sequence (DNA): TGTGCCAGTAGTATCCTGACAGGGCCTTCTGGAAACACCATATATTTT.

The rearrangement joins TRBV5-1 to TRBJ2-1, with 12 bases aligning to TRBD2. The CDR3 runs to 14 residues. From germline, CDR1 is SGHRS and CDR2 YFSETQ. V shed 4 bases and J 7 bases; nucleotides not matched to a gene: 3. CDR3 protein: CASSMTSGSNEQFF. The CDR3 region has the DNA TGCGCCAGCAGCATGACTAGCGGGAGTAATGAGCAGTTCTTC. Filled out from reference TRBV5-1 and TRBJ2-1, the complete variable domain reads KAGVTQTPRYLIKTRGQQVTLSCSPISGHRSVSWYQQTPGQGLQFLFEYFSETQRNKGNFPGRFSGRQFSNSRSEMNVSTLELGDSALYLCASSMTSGSNEQFFGPGTRLTVL.

The chain has TRBV30 and TRBJ1-4, with 11 bases aligning to TRBD1. The CDR3 covers 14 residues. V lost 4 bases, J lost 8 bases, and 6 bases stayed unmatched. Germline V gene data show CDR1 as GTSNPN and CDR2 as SVGIG (reference sequence). The CDR3 sequence: CAWNAGTGGEKLFF. The CDR3 DNA reads as TGTGCCTGGAATGCTGGGACAGGGGGAGAAAAACTGTTTTTT.

The chain carries TRBV28 and TRBJ1-1, with 7 bases identical to TRBD1. The V gene's germline CDR1 is MDHEN and CDR2 SYDVKM. Losses at the gene ends were 5 bases for V and 4 bases for J; bases not matched to a gene: 13. The CDR3 runs 16 residues. This CDR3 reads CASSLLTYAGGTEAFF. In nucleotides, the CDR3 is TGTGCCAGCAGTCTGTTGACGTATGCAGGGGGCACTGAAGCTTTCTTT.

At least ten counts were recorded for this clone. The V call is TRBV28, the J call TRBJ2-1; the match to TRBD2 covers 11 bases. J was trimmed by 10 bases and V by 2 bases; bases with no gene match: 7. CDR3 size: 15 residues. The germline V gene has CDR1 MDHEN and CDR2 SYDVKM. CDR3 sequence: CASSLPTSGTGEQFF. The CDR3 bases are TGTGCCAGCAGTTTACCGACTAGCGGGACCGGGGAGCAGTTCTTC.

This sequence joins TRBV5-4 and TRBJ2-2, with TRBD2 as a possible D gene (6 bases). Germline V gives CDR1 SGHNT, CDR2 YYREEE (reference sequence). V shed 4 bases and J shed 1 base, with 17 bases lying between them. The CDR3 runs 17 residues. The CDR3 DNA reads as TGTGCCAGCAGCCGTTCCCTCGGGAGCAGGAACACCGGGGAGCTGTTTTTT. It specifies CASSRSLGSRNTGELFF.

This clone was detected a few times. The chain employs TRBV19 and TRBJ2-2; D might be TRBD1 (6 bases). The CDR3 is made up of 15 amino acids. V was shortened by 5 bases and J by 2 bases, with 12 bases between the two germline ends. Looked up from germline, CDR1 is LNHDA and CDR2 is SQIVND (reference sequence). In DNA form, the CDR3 reads TGTGCCAGTAGTGTGGGACACTTCAACACCGGGGAGCTGTTTTTT. Protein sequence: CASSVGHFNTGELFF.

The table lists this clone with a count of one. This chain connects TRBV7-3 to TRBJ1-6; D possibly corresponds to TRBD1 (6 bases). The germline V and J ends were trimmed by 0 bases and 10 bases, with 13 bases remaining between them. Germline V gene lookup returns CDR1 SGHTA and CDR2 FQGTGA. There are 15 residues in the CDR3. The CDR3 loop reads CASSLTATGESPLHF. CDR3 DNA sequence: TGTGCCAGCAGCTTAACCGCGACAGGCGAGTCACCCCTCCACTTT.

This chain joins TRBV27 and TRBJ1-1; no firm D call. Germline V lookup: CDR1 MNHEY, CDR2 SMNVEV (reference sequence). This CDR3 is 13 amino acids long. V lost 5 bases and J lost 1, with 8 bases in between. CDR3 DNA sequence: TGTGCCAGCAGTCCACTAGGGAACACTGAAGCTTTCTTT. This codes for CASSPLGNTEAFF.

The chain carries TRBV7-8 and TRBJ2-3, with 11 positions matching TRBD2. The CDR3 has 15 amino acids. V shed 7 bases and J 1 base; nucleotides not matched to a gene: 4. Germline values: CDR1 SGHVS, CDR2 FQNEAQ. CDR3 sequence: CASISGRAGTDTQYF. The DNA of the CDR3 is TGTGCCAGCATTAGCGGGAGGGCCGGCACAGATACGCAGTATTTT.

V usage is TRBV27 and J usage is TRBJ2-1; D call uncertain. This CDR3 has 13 residues. V shed 5 bases and J shed 2 bases, with 7 bases lying between them. The germline V gene has CDR1 MNHEY and CDR2 SMNVEV (reference sequence). The CDR3 DNA reads as TGTGCCAGCAGTCCGGTCCCCTACAATGAGCAGTTCTTC. Residues: CASSPVPYNEQFF.

The sample holds one count of this clone. The rearrangement links TRBV5-6 to TRBJ1-5, with D possibly matching TRBD1 (5 bases). Looked up from germline, CDR1 is SGHDT and CDR2 is YYEEEE. There are 15 residues in the CDR3. Trimming stripped 4 bases from V and 0 bases from J, with 11 bases between. For the CDR3, the DNA is TGTGCCAGCAGCCGGGGGGGGATTAGCAATCAGCCCCAGCATTTT. As protein: CASSRGGISNQPQHF. The variable domain in full, with the rest retrieved from reference TRBV5-6 and TRBJ1-5, is DAGVTQSPTHLIKTRGQQVTLRCSPKSGHDTVSWYQQALGQGPQFIFQYYEEEERQRGNFPDRFSGHQFPNYSSELNVNALLLGDSALYLCASSRGGISNQPQHFGDGTRLSIL.

The V gene is TRBV5-1, the J gene TRBJ2-2; TRBD1 matches 9 bases. V shed 0 bases and J 6 bases; nucleotides not matched to a gene: 6. This CDR3 is built from 16 residues. Germline V CDR1 and CDR2: SGHRS, YFSETQ. CDR3 bases: TGCGCCAGCAGCTTGGGAATGGGACAGGGAGCCGGGGAGCTGTTTTTT. It translates to CASSLGMGQGAGELFF.